This T cell receptor (beta chain) was observed in a study of cytomegalovirus exposure and HLA in healthy donors. Findings and limits, study-wide: A later analysis reportedly found that, within productive TCRs, an Asian-associated ancestry cluster had fewer N-insertions than the mean observed across the approximately 700 donors. Apparent HLA restriction characterized most CMV-associated TCR beta chains in a later analysis. Prior analysis indicated that the majority of TCR beta V segments exhibited productivity approximately 90% or approximately 30% of the time.

This PCR relied on a set of 60 Vbeta primers and 13 Jbeta primers. Some clones are missing from TCRdb's copy, which holds only in-frame ones; the method was immunoSEQ multiplex PCR. The sample holds about 140,000 clones, around 80% seen once. The germline gives CDR1 MNHEY, CDR2 SVGAGI. V lost 9 bases and J lost 3, with 15 bases in between. This CDR3 contains 15 residues. This clone was picked up a small number of times. Its matching antigen is unknown. The specimen sequenced was PBMCs. This receptor was taken from a young man in good health and CMV-seropositive. This rearrangement joins TRBV6-5 to TRBJ2-6, with D possibly matching TRBD2 (6 bases). The CDR3: CARIIGGCGANVLTF. The CDR3 DNA follows: TGTGCCAGAATAATCGGGGGTTGTGGGGCCAACGTCCTGACTTTC.